The 23 T cell receptor beta chains below were found in one sample sequenced in a study of T-cell reconstitution after alpha-beta-depleted transplantation in children. Study-wide findings and caveats: Counts and diversity of T cells one year after transplant came mostly from newly produced T cells.

What these receptors recognize is not known. Unique molecular identifiers were incorporated when the TCRbeta library was constructed. TCRdb ran MiXCR on the PCR reads and lists one entry per CDR3 protein. The sample carries around 300,000 distinct CDR3 sequences, roughly 7.8% recorded once. This sample comprised peripheral blood, obtained 360 days after TCRalphabeta/CD19-depleted stem cell transplant. Source of these receptors: a female patient between 2 and 15 years old who had a stem cell transplant for Fanconi anemia, so the T cells may come from the graft donor.

This clonotype has ten or more counts. No conserved phenylalanine or tryptophan is present at the end of the CDR3, so a read error is the likely explanation. Because the CDR3's place on the DNA is in doubt, the DNA is left out and the CDR3 is given as listed by TCRdb. J is TRBJ2-5 and V is TRBV21-1. TRBV21-1 is described as a pseudogene. With termini counted, the CDR3 has 9 amino acids. The CDR3 spells CASSKLGPI.

This clonotype was seen ten or more times. The chain uses TRBV6-2 or TRBV6-3 and TRBJ2-7; D remains unclear. Trimming cost V 0 bases and J 2 bases, with 20 bases left between them. In germline, CDR1 is MNHEY, CDR2 SVGEGT. This CDR3 has 18 amino acids. The CDR3 sequence is CASSYSGRPGRSPYEQYF. CDR3 DNA: TGTGCCAGCAGTTACTCGGGAAGACCGGGCAGGTCCCCCTACGAGCAGTACTTC.

There are many counts of this clonotype. The V call is TRBV5-1, the J call TRBJ2-3; D possibly matches TRBD1 or TRBD2 (6 bases each). The CDR3 spans 15 residues. Germline V gene sequence: CDR1 SGHRS, CDR2 YFSETQ. The germline V and J ends were trimmed by 4 bases and 4 bases, with 16 bases remaining between them. In DNA, the CDR3 is TGCGCCAGCAGCAGGAGAGGGGGGCCCGCAGATACGCAGTATTTT. Its translation is CASSRRGGPADTQYF.

The chain combines TRBV6-2 or TRBV6-3 with TRBJ2-1; TRBD1 or TRBD2 may be the D gene (6 bases each). The germline V gene encodes CDR1 MNHEY and CDR2 SVGEGT. This CDR3 comprises 16 residues. Trimming took 6 bases from V and 7 from J, leaving 22 bases between them. The CDR3 loop reads CASSEETSQGRNEQFF. For the CDR3, the DNA is TGTGCCAGCAGCGAAGAGACTAGTCAGGGGAGGAATGAGCAGTTCTTC.

This clonotype appeared many times. The chain joins TRBV27 to TRBJ2-1; weak D call: TRBD2 (6 bases). Germline lookup yields CDR1 MNHEY and CDR2 SMNVEV (reference sequence). CDR3 length: 14 residues. V was cut by 8 bases and J by 2 bases, with 13 bases left in between. This CDR3 reads CASWGDGAYNEQFF. CDR3 nucleotide sequence: TGTGCCAGCTGGGGGGACGGAGCCTACAATGAGCAGTTCTTC.

This clonotype has at least ten counts. The chain recombines TRBV6-1 with TRBJ1-1; a possible D gene is TRBD1 (6 bases). The CDR3 runs to 17 residues. Germline CDR1 MNHNS, CDR2 SASEGT. V lost 2 bases and J lost 5, with 21 bases in between. CDR3 nucleotides: TGTGCCAGCAGTGAAATGATCTTCTGGGGGCTAGGGACTGAAGCTTTCTTT. It codes for CASSEMIFWGLGTEAFF.

This clonotype was seen ten or more times. CDR3 bases: TGTGCCAGCAGTACTCCTAGCGGGGAAGAGACCCAGTACTTC. This encodes CASSTPSGEETQYF. The V call is TRBV6-5, the J call TRBJ2-5; 9 nucleotides match TRBD2. The CDR3 contains 14 residues. The junction had 4 bases not matched to a gene; V was cut back by 5 bases and J by 3 bases. CDR1 and CDR2 from the germline V gene are MNHEY and SVGAGI.

The V and J genes are TRBV11-2 and TRBJ2-7, with 11 bases aligning to TRBD1. Germline V lookup: CDR1 SGHAT, CDR2 FQNNGV. The CDR3 spans 16 residues. V gave up 5 bases and J gave up 3 bases; unmatched junction bases: 9. The CDR3 coding sequence is TGTGCCAGCAGCCCCGGACAGGGGGCCGTAGACTACGAGCAGTACTTC. Its protein is CASSPGQGAVDYEQYF.

This clonotype occurred a few times. This chain's CDR3 is CASSEKGHTGELFF. Here the CDR3 DNA reads TGTGCCAGCAGTGAAAAGGGACACACCGGGGAGCTGTTTTTT. The V and J genes are TRBV6-4 and TRBJ2-2, with D perhaps TRBD1 or TRBD2 (5 bases each). This CDR3 is built from 14 residues. Trimming took off 3 bases at V and 3 bases at J, with 8 bases between the two ends. Germline V lookup: CDR1 MRHNA, CDR2 SNTAGT.

This clonotype was detected ten times or more. This sequence joins TRBV20-1 and TRBJ2-3; 10 nucleotides line up with TRBD2. The length of the CDR3 is 13 residues. Germline V gene lookup returns CDR1 DFQATT and CDR2 SNEGSKA (reference sequence). Here the CDR3 DNA reads TGCAGCCTAGCGGGGGCCACCACAGATACGCAGTATTTT. This encodes CSLAGATTDTQYF.

The chain links TRBV24-1 to TRBJ1-2; D ambiguous. CDR1 and CDR2 from the germline V gene are KGHDR and SFDVKD. V lost 5 bases, J lost 0 bases, and 9 bases lay in between. The CDR3 length is 14 residues. In DNA, the CDR3 is TGTGCCACCAGTGGTGGGCACCCTAACTATGGCTACACCTTC. This translates into CATSGGHPNYGYTF.

Of note for this clonotype: It may be a read error: a sequence one base away is much more abundant. The V gene is TRBV10-3, the J gene TRBJ2-3, with D possibly matching TRBD2 (6 bases). The germline CDR1 and CDR2 sequences are ENHRY and SYGVKD. CDR3 size: 15 residues. Trimming left V 0 bases short and J 2 bases short, with 9 bases between. The DNA of the CDR3 is TGTGCCATCAGTGAGTCCAGCGGGTACACAGATACGCAGTATTTT. Amino acid sequence: CAISESSGYTDTQYF.

The V and J genes are TRBV7-2 and TRBJ2-5; unclear D gene. The CDR3 is 11 residues long. Germline lookup yields CDR1 SGHTA and CDR2 FQGNSA. Trimming left V 9 bases short and J 2 bases short, with 7 bases between. In nucleotides, the CDR3 is TGTGCCAGGAGCAGACAAGAGACCCAGTACTTC. This codes for CARSRQETQYF.

The rearrangement links TRBV20-1 to TRBJ1-3; D unclear. Per the germline V gene, CDR1 is DFQATT and CDR2 is SNEGSKA (reference sequence). This CDR3 is 13 amino acids long. Trimming removed 1 base from V and 1 base from J, with 5 bases in between. The DNA of the CDR3 is TGCAGTGCTAGAGGGGTTTCTGGAAACACCATATATTTT. Its translation is CSARGVSGNTIYF.

In its sample, this clonotype was seen many times. The CDR3 sequence is CASSVISGGWGAEQFF. The CDR3 DNA sequence: TGTGCCAGCAGCGTTATCAGTGGGGGATGGGGGGCTGAGCAGTTCTTC. The chain links TRBV9 to TRBJ2-1; D may be TRBD1 or TRBD2 (6 bases each). CDR1 SGDLS and CDR2 YYNGEE come from the germline V gene. V shed 2 bases and J shed 9 bases, with 21 bases lying between them. CDR3 length: 16 residues.

This clonotype was recorded at least ten times. The rearrangement uses TRBV6-1 and TRBJ2-3; D gene unclear. CDR3 length: 13 residues. V lost 5 bases, J lost 6 bases, and 12 bases lay in between. Germline values: CDR1 MNHNS, CDR2 SASEGT. The CDR3, as DNA: TGTGCCAGCAGTCAACTTTACGCGGATACGCAGTATTTT. This codes for CASSQLYADTQYF.

This clonotype was observed at least ten times. The V gene is TRBV11-3, the J gene TRBJ2-1; 12 nucleotides align to TRBD2. This CDR3 has 20 amino acids. Germline V gene data show CDR1 as SGHNT and CDR2 as YENEEA. The trim removed 1 base at V and 0 bases at J, leaving 10 bases unmatched. CDR3 bases: TGTGCCAGCAGCTTAGTTTCTAGCGGGGGGGCCCTCCGCTCCTACAATGAGCAGTTCTTC. This encodes CASSLVSSGGALRSYNEQFF.

Many counts were recorded for this clonotype. The chain combines TRBV29-1 with TRBJ2-7; D is undetermined. The CDR3 sequence is 11 residues long. Germline loops: CDR1 SQVTM, CDR2 ANQGSEA. The ends were cut back, 6 bases at V and 3 bases at J, with 9 bases in the middle. CDR3 protein: CSVVEFYEQYF. The CDR3 DNA reads TGCAGCGTCGTCGAATTCTACGAGCAGTACTTC.

This clonotype has a count of ten or more. The CDR3 nucleotides are TGTGCCACCAGCAGATTAAACAATGAGCAGTTCTTC. Its translation is CATSRLNNEQFF. The chain uses TRBV15 and TRBJ2-1; D not resolved. The CDR3 sequence is 12 residues long. The V end was cut by 2 bases, the J end by 5 bases, with 4 bases between. CDR1 and CDR2 (germline): LNHNV, YYDKDF (reference sequence). Full variable domain (remainder filled in from reference TRBV15 and TRBJ2-1): DAMVIQNPRYQVTQFGKPVTLSCSQTLNHNVMYWYQQKSSQAPKLLFHYYDKDFNNEADTPDNFQSRRPNTSFCFLDIRSPGLGDTAMYLCATSRLNNEQFFGPGTRLTVL.

This sequence joins TRBV2 and TRBJ2-2; D is possibly TRBD2 (6 bases). There are 13 residues in the CDR3. Deletions cut 6 bases from V and 5 bases from J, with 10 bases between. Germline V CDR1 and CDR2: SNHLY, FYNNEI. The CDR3 DNA reads TGTGCCAGCAGGACGGGGAGGACCGGGGAGCTGTTTTTT. The encoded protein is CASRTGRTGELFF.

Ten or more counts support this clonotype. The V and J genes are TRBV6-1 and TRBJ1-1; no clear D. Germline V lookup: CDR1 MNHNS, CDR2 SASEGT. The CDR3 runs to 14 residues. The germline V and J ends were trimmed by 7 bases and 1 base, with 13 bases remaining between them. Here the CDR3 reads CASNPSAGNTEAFF. The CDR3 DNA reads as TGTGCCAGCAACCCCTCGGCAGGGAACACTGAAGCTTTCTTT.

This clonotype was seen a few times. This sequence joins TRBV7-6 and TRBJ1-2; D might be TRBD1 (5 bases). Per germline, CDR1 SGHVS and CDR2 FNYEAQ. This CDR3 is 15 amino acids long. V dropped 2 bases and J dropped 4 bases, with 14 bases sitting between them. The CDR3 DNA follows: TGTGCCAGCAGCTTATATTCAGGGAACCCCTATGGCTACACCTTC. Protein product: CASSLYSGNPYGYTF.

V usage is TRBV18 and J usage is TRBJ1-3; weak D call: TRBD1 (5 bases). V was pared by 3 bases and J by 0 bases, with 15 bases between. Per the germline V gene, CDR1 is KGHSH and CDR2 is LQKENI. This CDR3 contains 17 residues. The CDR3 loop is CASSPQGGRHSGNTIYF. The CDR3 DNA is TGTGCCAGCTCACCGCAGGGAGGAAGACACTCTGGAAACACCATATATTTT.